This TCR beta chain appears in the sequencing data of a study of identical twins. Template switching created a universal primer site, and the cDNA included unique molecular identifiers. TCRdb itself ran the 5' RACE reads through MiXCR, one entry per CDR3 protein. The table lists about 570,000 distinct CDR3 sequences, around a tenth of them singletons. Study results and caveats: Twin sharing of out-of-frame TCR alpha was underestimated by models in monozygotic pairs. For cord blood, abundant beta clonotypes had fewer insertions, unlike memory repertoires, which showed none. Conclusions were based on cross-sectional statistical analysis, without following the same donors.

Concerning this clonotype itself: Its specificity is unknown.

These records were also assigned to another study, of yellow fever vaccine responses in identical twins.

The sequenced material came from PBMCs. The source of this sequence is a woman aged 18-30 years in good health.

The CDR3 DNA reads TGTGCCAGCAGCCAAGAAGGCGGGGGGGGGATAGCCAAAAACATTCAGTACTTC. As protein: CASSQEGGGGIAKNIQYF. The gene calls are TRBV4-2 and TRBJ2-4, with 9 bases lining up with TRBD2. V shed 0 bases, J shed 0 bases, and the junction held 6 bases outside the gene matches. Germline V lookup: CDR1 LGHNA, CDR2 YNFKEQ. The CDR3 has 18 amino acids.